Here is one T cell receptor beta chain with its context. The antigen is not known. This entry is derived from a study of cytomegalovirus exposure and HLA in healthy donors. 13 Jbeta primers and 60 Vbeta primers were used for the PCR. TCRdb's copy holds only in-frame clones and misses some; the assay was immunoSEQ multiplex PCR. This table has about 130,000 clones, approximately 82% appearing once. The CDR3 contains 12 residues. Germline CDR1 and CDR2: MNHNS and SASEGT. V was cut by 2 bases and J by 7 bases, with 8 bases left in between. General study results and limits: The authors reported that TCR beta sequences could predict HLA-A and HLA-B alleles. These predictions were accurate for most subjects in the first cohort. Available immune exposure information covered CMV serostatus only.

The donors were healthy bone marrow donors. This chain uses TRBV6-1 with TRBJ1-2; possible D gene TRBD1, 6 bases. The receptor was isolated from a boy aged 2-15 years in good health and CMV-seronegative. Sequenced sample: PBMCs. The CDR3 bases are TGTGCCAGCAGTGAACCAGGGGTTGGCTACACCTTC. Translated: CASSEPGVGYTF.